Reported below is one T cell receptor beta chain. This record belongs to a study of blood T cell repertoires in COVID-19. Authors' data handling: The authors estimated nucleated cell counts from reference gene primer amplification. TCRdb's table, derived via immunoSEQ multiplex PCR, lists solely in-frame clones and lacks some. V and J calls and clone size are as listed in that table; D and trimming were resolved from the DNA. The data hold about 150,000 clones, with approximately 80% observed a single time. From germline, CDR1 is SGDLS and CDR2 YYNGEE. CDR3 length: 14 residues. Trimming removed 4 bases from V and 7 bases from J, with 18 bases in between.

The TCR sequence derives from a man aged 60-69 years with acute or convalescent COVID-19. The sample consisted of peripheral blood. The chain links TRBV9 to TRBJ2-7; TRBD2 is a possible D gene (5 bases). The CDR3 loop reads CASSPQPKSGEQYF. CDR3 coding DNA: TGTGCCAGCAGCCCCCAGCCTAAATCGGGGGAGCAGTACTTC.